This TCR beta chain was identified during a study of T cells in Graves' hyperthyroidism and ophthalmopathy. Amplification yielded TCR beta CDR3 regions, with RNA transcripts as the source. HTBI primers were used for first-round RT-PCR of the TCR CDR3. From the multiplex PCR reads, TCRdb called clonotypes with MiXCR, one entry per CDR3 protein. This sample has 550,000 to 800,000 distinct CDR3 sequences; approximately 15% occur once, and the top ten carry less than 20%. This clonotype was counted many times. This CDR3 is 16 amino acids long. V was cut by 8 bases and J by 10 bases, with 24 bases left in between. The germline CDR1 and CDR2 sequences are MNHEY and SMNVEV (reference sequence).

Sequenced material: blood. The TCR was taken from a man aged 50-60 years with Graves' hyperthyroidism. V is TRBV27 and J is TRBJ1-6, with a possible D match to TRBD1 (5 bases). Here the CDR3 DNA reads TGTGCCAGCTCGGGGCAGAGGGCTCCATTTGGGTCACCCCTCCACTTT. This gives the protein CASSGQRAPFGSPLHF.